The entry below describes one T cell receptor (beta chain). In the source study's methods: Counts of nucleated cells, estimated from reference gene primer amplification, were obtained. This table comes from immunoSEQ multiplex PCR, and its TCRdb copy is limited to in-frame clones, with some not included. V and J calls plus clone size are reproduced from that table; the DNA served to infer D and trimming. The data contain tens of thousands of clones, about nine tenths of them seen just once; the ten biggest clones take up 6.5% to 8%. J was trimmed by 0 bases and V by 8 bases; bases with no gene match: 12. This CDR3 is built from 18 residues. Germline CDR1 reads SNHLY; CDR2 reads FYNNEI. This entry belongs to a study of blood T cell repertoires in COVID-19. Study in general: The United States, Italy and Spain supplied acute and convalescent COVID-19 samples. In each case, the material was cDNA or gDNA derived from T cells, B-cell-depleted T cells, or PBMCs.

Seattle cases were enrolled at active infection and followed longitudinally. The origin of this receptor is a young man with COVID-19, enrolled during active disease. Input material: peripheral blood. The V gene is TRBV2, the J gene TRBJ2-7; 14 nucleotides agree with TRBD2. DNA of the CDR3: TGTGCCAGCGGCGGACGGACTAGCGGGAGGTGGAGCTCCTACGAGCAGTACTTC. The encoded protein is CASGGRTSGRWSSYEQYF.